This TCR beta chain came from a study of response to subunit inactivated influenza vaccine. Study-level points and caveats: Each seasonal flu vaccination may recruit only limited new T cells, authors suggested.

A single record per CDR3 protein comes from TCRdb applying MiXCR to the RT-PCR reads. The sample has about 800,000 distinct CDR3 sequences, about 20% seen once; the top ten hold 9.5% to 13%. The sample holds a few counts of this clonotype. The target antigen is unknown. V lost 4 bases, J lost 6 bases, and 10 bases stayed unmatched. The CDR3 is 15 residues long. From germline, CDR1 is SGHTA and CDR2 FQGNSA. The chain has TRBV7-2 and TRBJ2-3; 7 nucleotides align to TRBD1. Here the sequenced sample was PBMCs from blood, taken around 5 days after vaccination. This receptor was taken from a man aged 45-65 years who received an inactivated influenza vaccine. Here the CDR3 reads CASSSGQWVGDTQYF. The DNA of the CDR3 is TGTGCCAGCAGCTCGGGACAGTGGGTCGGGGATACGCAGTATTTT.